The 30 T cell receptor beta chains listed next were all sequenced from one sample in a study of shared clonotypes between healthy human individuals. Measured with immunoSEQ multiplex PCR; TCRdb has only the in-frame clones, and not every one. The table lists a few hundred thousand clones, around 96% of them singletons. The material sequenced was memory CD8+ T cells sorted from blood. Described subset: CD45RO+ cells pooled with CCR7-negative TemRA cells. The receptors come from a man aged 25-45 years in good health.

This rearrangement joins TRBV6-5 to TRBJ1-2; a possible D gene is TRBD1 (5 bases). The V gene lost 4 bases and the J gene lost 4 bases, with 16 bases spanning the gap. The germline CDR1 and CDR2 sequences are MNHEY and SVGAGI. CDR3 length equals 15 residues. The CDR3 region is CASSWHPLGAYGYTF. For the CDR3, the DNA is TGTGCCAGCAGTTGGCACCCGCTCGGGGCCTATGGCTACACCTTC.

V usage is TRBV9 and J usage is TRBJ2-7; 8 nucleotides line up with TRBD2. The CDR3 contains 15 residues. Germline assignment: CDR1 SGDLS and CDR2 YYNGEE. The V and J ends lost 0 bases and 7 bases, in that order; junction bases with no gene match: 9. CDR3 protein: CASSVGAGGLGEQYF. Here the CDR3 DNA reads TGTGCCAGCAGCGTAGGGGCGGGAGGTCTAGGGGAGCAGTACTTC. The variable domain in full, completed from reference TRBV9 and TRBJ2-7, reads DSGVTQTPKHLITATGQRVTLRCSPRSGDLSVYWYQQSLDQGLQFLIQYYNGEERAKGNILERFSAQQFPDLHSELNLSSLELGDSALYFCASSVGAGGLGEQYFGPGTRLTVT.

This chain connects TRBV29-1 to TRBJ2-6; either TRBD1 or TRBD2 may fit D (6 bases each). V lost 6 bases and J 0 bases, leaving 9 bases between the germline ends. Germline V gene lookup returns CDR1 SQVTM and CDR2 ANQGSEA. The CDR3 is 14 amino acids. The DNA of the CDR3 is TGCAGCGTCGGGGGCCCCTCTGGGGCCAACGTCCTGACTTTC. Protein: CSVGGPSGANVLTF.

The V and J genes are TRBV25-1 and TRBJ2-1, with 10 bases aligning to TRBD1. The J segment lost 10 bases and the V segment lost 3 bases, leaving 3 bases of the junction unmatched. Germline values: CDR1 MGHDK, CDR2 SYGVNS. This CDR3 region has 13 residues. The CDR3 nucleotides read TGTGCCAGCAGTGACTGGGACAGGGGCGAGCAGTTCTTC. Its protein is CASSDWDRGEQFF.

Written as DNA, the CDR3 is TGCGCCAGCAGCTTGGCACAGACCCAGTACTTC. Amino acid sequence: CASSLAQTQYF. The V gene is TRBV5-1, the J gene TRBJ2-5; no clear D gene. This CDR3 is 11 amino acids long. V gave up 0 bases and J gave up 6 bases, with 3 bases separating them. Looked up from germline, CDR1 is SGHRS and CDR2 is YFSETQ.

CDR3 amino acids: CASSALPLGQPQHF. CDR3 in DNA: TGTGCCAGCAGCGCCCTCCCCCTCGGGCAGCCCCAGCATTTT. This sequence joins TRBV9 and TRBJ1-5, with D unresolved. The CDR3 runs to 14 residues. Trimming cost V 3 bases and J 7 bases, with 14 bases left between them. Germline CDR1 is SGDLS and CDR2 is YYNGEE.

The chain uses TRBV5-4 and TRBJ2-3; 8 positions match TRBD2. The CDR3 has 14 residues. Losses at the gene ends were 7 bases for V and 7 bases for J; bases not matched to a gene: 11. Germline CDR1 and CDR2: SGHNT and YYREEE (reference sequence). The CDR3 region has the DNA TGTGCCAGCGCGGAGGCTAGCGGGTTCCATACGCAGTATTTT. Encoded protein: CASAEASGFHTQYF.

The rearrangement uses TRBV28 and TRBJ1-5, with 11 nucleotides matching TRBD1. The CDR3 length is 15 residues. With 7 bases clipped from V and 4 bases from J, the junction kept 6 bases outside the gene matches. Germline loops: CDR1 MDHEN, CDR2 SYDVKM. The DNA for the CDR3 is TGTGCCAGCATTAGGACAGGGGGCTCGAATCAGCCCCAGCATTTT. Protein: CASIRTGGSNQPQHF.

This clone appeared a single time. The gene calls are TRBV6-1 and TRBJ2-7, with no clear D. Germline V gives CDR1 MNHNS, CDR2 SASEGT. The CDR3 is made up of 12 amino acids. V was shortened by 8 bases and J by 1 base, with 9 bases between the two germline ends. The CDR3 is CASRQISYEQYF. The CDR3 DNA follows: TGTGCCAGCCGCCAGATTTCCTACGAGCAGTACTTC.

The V gene is TRBV11-2, the J gene TRBJ2-7; tentative D call: TRBD2 (7 bases). The CDR3 totals 14 residues. Germline V gene data show CDR1 as SGHAT and CDR2 as FQNNGV. The V end lost 8 bases, the J end lost 2 bases, and 16 bases lay between the germline ends. The chain's CDR3 is CASVLGGPTYEQYF. DNA for the CDR3: TGTGCCAGCGTCCTCGGGGGGCCGACCTACGAGCAGTACTTC. Based on the CDR3 plus reference TRBV11-2 and TRBJ2-7, the full variable domain is EAGVAQSPRYKIIEKRQSVAFWCNPISGHATLYWYQQILGQGPKLLIQFQNNGVVDDSQLPKDRFSAERLKGVDSTLKIQPAKLEDSAVYLCASVLGGPTYEQYFGPGTRLTVT.

The V call is TRBV7-9, the J call TRBJ1-2; D is ambiguous. CDR3 length: 12 residues. Trimming took 1 base from V and 4 from J, leaving 4 bases between them. Germline lookup yields CDR1 SEHNR and CDR2 FQNEAQ (reference sequence). In DNA form, the CDR3 reads TGTGCCAGCAGCTTAGGTCTCTATGGCTACACCTTC. Amino acid sequence: CASSLGLYGYTF.

The rearrangement joins TRBV25-1 to TRBJ1-6, with 9 bases matching TRBD1. V lost 3 bases, J lost 10 bases, and 7 bases stayed unmatched. CDR3 length equals 15 residues. Germline loops: CDR1 MGHDK, CDR2 SYGVNS. The DNA for the CDR3 is TGTGCCAGCAGTGATTGGACAGGGGAAGGGTCACCCCTCCACTTT. Translated, it gives CASSDWTGEGSPLHF.

The V and J genes are TRBV28 and TRBJ1-2, with D perhaps matching TRBD1 (5 bases). The CDR3 is 12 amino acids. Per the germline V gene, CDR1 is MDHEN and CDR2 is SYDVKM. V lost 7 bases, J lost 5 bases, and 11 bases lay in between. CDR3 bases: TGTGCCAGCAATCGGCCAGGGTATGGCTACACCTTC. It is translated as CASNRPGYGYTF.

The chain uses TRBV5-8 and TRBJ2-7; 8 bases agree with TRBD1. J was trimmed by 2 bases and V by 4 bases; bases with no gene match: 8. From germline, CDR1 is SGHTS and CDR2 YDEGEE. The CDR3 spans 15 residues. DNA of the CDR3: TGTGCCAGCAGCGGATACAGGGGGAGCACCTACGAGCAGTACTTC. It is translated as CASSGYRGSTYEQYF.

The chain combines TRBV18 with TRBJ2-4; D unresolved. The CDR3 totals 14 residues. From germline, CDR1 is KGHSH and CDR2 LQKENI. Trimming removed 3 bases at V and 7 bases at J, with 13 bases between. The CDR3 loop is CASSPRTETNIQYF. The CDR3 DNA follows: TGTGCCAGCTCACCTCGGACGGAAACGAACATTCAGTACTTC. The variable domain in full, completed from reference TRBV18 and TRBJ2-4, reads NAGVMQNPRHLVRRRGQEARLRCSPMKGHSHVYWYRQLPEEGLKFMVYLQKENIIDESGMPKERFSAEFPKEGPSILRIQQVVRGDSAAYFCASSPRTETNIQYFGAGTRLSVL.

The V call is TRBV4-2, the J call TRBJ2-5; D may be TRBD1 or TRBD2 (5 bases each). Trimming took off 8 bases at V and 2 bases at J, with 18 bases between the two ends. Germline lookup yields CDR1 LGHNA and CDR2 YNFKEQ. The CDR3 length is 15 residues. CDR3 sequence (DNA): TGTGCCAGCCAACGGGACCCAGGGCCGCAAGAGACCCAGTACTTC. Amino acids: CASQRDPGPQETQYF.

Only one count was recorded for this clone. This chain links TRBV19 with TRBJ2-2; 11 nucleotides match TRBD2. Germline trimming cut 5 bases from V and 2 bases from J; bases unmatched to any gene: 4. The germline CDR1 and CDR2 sequences are LNHDA and SQIVND (reference sequence). The CDR3 spans 16 residues. CDR3: CASSVLAGANTGELFF. In DNA form, the CDR3 reads TGTGCCAGTAGTGTACTAGCGGGAGCTAACACCGGGGAGCTGTTTTTT. Together with reference TRBV19 and TRBJ2-2, the CDR3 gives the full variable domain: DGGITQSPKYLFRKEGQNVTLSCEQNLNHDAMYWYRQDPGQGLRLIYYSQIVNDFQKGDIAEGYSVSREKKESFPLTVTSAQKNPTAFYLCASSVLAGANTGELFFGEGSRLTVL.

The chain couples TRBV7-6 to TRBJ2-1, with D tentatively TRBD2 (6 bases). With 5 bases removed from V and 5 bases from J, the gap between germline ends came to 19 bases. The CDR3 sequence is 16 residues long. The germline gives CDR1 SGHVS, CDR2 FNYEAQ. The CDR3 loop is CASSTTSPGPHNEQFF. CDR3 DNA: TGTGCCAGCAGCACCACTAGCCCCGGTCCCCACAATGAGCAGTTCTTC. Supplemented by reference TRBV7-6 and TRBJ2-1, the full variable domain reads GAGVSQSPRYKVTKRGQDVALRCDPISGHVSLYWYRQALGQGPEFLTYFNYEAQQDKSGLPNDRFSAERPEGSISTLTIQRTEQRDSAMYRCASSTTSPGPHNEQFFGPGTRLTVL.

This sequence joins TRBV7-8 and TRBJ1-1; D remains ambiguous. Trimming left V 5 bases short and J 0 bases short, with 7 bases between. Germline V CDR1 and CDR2: SGHVS, FQNEAQ. CDR3 length equals 13 residues. The CDR3 region has the DNA TGTGCCAGCAGCGTACGAATGAACACTGAAGCTTTCTTT. As protein: CASSVRMNTEAFF.

The V gene is TRBV7-9, the J gene TRBJ2-2; 7 bases align to TRBD2. Per germline, CDR1 SEHNR and CDR2 FQNEAQ (reference sequence). J lost 5 bases, V lost 2 bases, and 17 bases had no gene match. The CDR3 covers 19 residues. The DNA of the CDR3 is TGTGCCAGCAGCTTACGGGGGGTACCGGGACCCACCTTTACCGGGGAGCTGTTTTTT. Translating gives CASSLRGVPGPTFTGELFF.

J is TRBJ1-3 and V is TRBV27; D gene unclear. CDR1 MNHEY and CDR2 SMNVEV come from the germline V gene (reference sequence). CDR3 length: 13 residues. Trimming pared 5 bases from V and 1 base from J, leaving 6 bases between. CDR3 in DNA: TGTGCCAGCAGTAGGGTATCTGGAAACACCATATATTTT. Its protein is CASSRVSGNTIYF.

V usage is TRBV19 and J usage is TRBJ2-3; D not certain. Trimming left V 3 bases short and J 1 base short, with 8 bases between. This CDR3 comprises 14 residues. The germline V gene encodes CDR1 LNHDA and CDR2 SQIVND (reference sequence). The CDR3 spells CASSIRRGTDTQYF. In nucleotides, the CDR3 is TGTGCCAGTAGTATTCGGAGAGGCACAGATACGCAGTATTTT.

The chain is built from TRBV5-6 and TRBJ2-3; TRBD2 matches 13 bases. Per the germline V gene, CDR1 is SGHDT and CDR2 is YYEEEE. This CDR3 is 18 amino acids long. J gave up 1 base and V 5 bases, and 10 bases lay outside the gene matches. The CDR3 loop is CASRGTSGMWLGTDTQYF. The CDR3 DNA sequence: TGTGCCAGCAGAGGGACTAGCGGGATGTGGTTAGGCACAGATACGCAGTATTTT.

The chain combines TRBV5-4 with TRBJ2-7, with a tentative D call TRBD1 (6 bases). Trimming took 5 bases from V and 4 from J, leaving 10 bases between them. There are 12 residues in the CDR3. Germline loops: CDR1 SGHNT, CDR2 YYREEE (reference sequence). Here the CDR3 reads CASSGGAYEQYF. The CDR3, as DNA: TGTGCCAGCAGTGGGGGCGCGTACGAGCAGTACTTC.

This sequence joins TRBV11-2 and TRBJ1-4; TRBD1 matches 10 bases. Per germline, CDR1 SGHAT and CDR2 FQNNGV. V dropped 4 bases and J dropped 7; count of bases not matched to a gene: 12. The CDR3 spans 17 residues. The CDR3 region is CASSSRDRGHYFEKLFF. The CDR3 bases are TGTGCCAGCAGCTCCCGGGACAGGGGACACTATTTTGAAAAACTGTTTTTT. Supplemented by reference TRBV11-2 and TRBJ1-4, the full variable domain reads EAGVAQSPRYKIIEKRQSVAFWCNPISGHATLYWYQQILGQGPKLLIQFQNNGVVDDSQLPKDRFSAERLKGVDSTLKIQPAKLEDSAVYLCASSSRDRGHYFEKLFFGSGTQLSVL.

The table lists this clone with a count of one. The chain couples TRBV6-1 to TRBJ2-3; D is undetermined. CDR1 MNHNS and CDR2 SASEGT come from the germline V gene. The ends were cut back, 0 bases at V and 5 bases at J, with 6 bases in the middle. The CDR3 is 13 residues long. The CDR3 protein is CASSEASKDTQYF. The CDR3, as DNA: TGTGCCAGCAGTGAAGCATCGAAAGATACGCAGTATTTT.

This chain links TRBV6-1 with TRBJ2-1; D possibly corresponds to TRBD2 (6 bases). Germline loops: CDR1 MNHNS, CDR2 SASEGT. The CDR3 totals 14 residues. Trimming cost V 6 bases and J 6 bases, with 15 bases left between them. The CDR3 coding sequence is TGTGCCAGCAGGTGGGGACTCAAGGCCAATGAGCAGTTCTTC. This encodes CASRWGLKANEQFF.

This rearrangement joins TRBV5-6 to TRBJ1-4, with D possibly TRBD1 on 5 matching bases. CDR1 is SGHDT, CDR2 YYEEEE, per germline. The ends were cut back, 7 bases at V and 8 bases at J, with 15 bases in the middle. The length of the CDR3 is 13 residues. CDR3 bases: TGTGCCAGCGGTACGGCGGGGGGAGAAAAACTGTTTTTT. Amino acids: CASGTAGGEKLFF.

The rearrangement uses TRBV27 and TRBJ2-7; possible D gene TRBD1, 5 bases. Germline V gene lookup returns CDR1 MNHEY and CDR2 SMNVEV (reference sequence). V dropped 4 bases and J dropped 2 bases, with 15 bases sitting between them. The CDR3 is 15 amino acids. CDR3 DNA sequence: TGTGCCAGCAGTTCGAATCTCAGGGCACCCTACGAGCAGTACTTC. Its protein product is CASSSNLRAPYEQYF.

The V gene is TRBV7-2, the J gene TRBJ2-3; 10 positions match TRBD1. This CDR3 is 15 amino acids long. The germline CDR1 and CDR2 sequences are SGHTA and FQGNSA. V was pared by 5 bases and J by 2 bases, with 4 bases of the junction left unmatched. Written as DNA, the CDR3 is TGTGCCAGCAGCCCCGGGACAGGGGACACAGATACGCAGTATTTT. This translates into CASSPGTGDTDTQYF.